This is a list of T cell receptor beta chains from one sample in a study of long-term antiretroviral therapy in people with HIV. Profiled with immunoSEQ multiplex PCR; TCRdb holds only in-frame clones, not every one. Here the sample spans some 34,000 clones, roughly three quarters being singletons. The material was unsorted PBMCs, obtained 1.9 years after starting antiretroviral therapy. These receptors came from a man between 18 and 35 years old with HIV. CDR3s include the opening cysteine and the closing phenylalanine or tryptophan. A D gene is named only where the DNA matches it firmly. Clone size is stated in some rows and not others, as once, few, many or a class when expanded.

CDR3nt	CDR3aa	d_gene	v_gene	abundance	j_gene
TGTGCCAGCAGACAGGGGAGCGGGGCCTATGGCTACACCTTC	CASRQGSGAYGYTF	TRBD1	TRBV6-6	.	TRBJ1-2
TGTGCCAGCAGCTTAGTTGGGACTAGCGGGGGGTTGCATGAGCAGTTCTTC	CASSLVGTSGGLHEQFF	TRBD2	TRBV7-2	once	TRBJ2-1
TGCAGTGCTAGGGACGGGTCACCCCTCCACTTT	CSARDGSPLHF	.	TRBV20-1	.	TRBJ1-6
TGTGCCAGCAGCTTAGAGGGAGACAGGGGTGAGCAGTTCTTC	CASSLEGDRGEQFF	TRBD1	TRBV11-3	.	TRBJ2-1
TGTGCCAGTAGTTACCGACGGCAGAGCTCCTACAATGAGCAGTTCTTC	CASSYRRQSSYNEQFF	.	TRBV19	.	TRBJ2-1
TGTGCCAGCAGTTACTGGGGGGGCGATGAGCAGTTCTTC	CASSYWGGDEQFF	.	TRBV6-5	.	TRBJ2-1
TGTGCCAGCAGTTACTCGGAGTGGAATGAAGCTTTCTTT	CASSYSEWNEAFF	.	TRBV6-6	.	TRBJ1-1
TGTGCCAGCAGCGTAGCGTACAGAGGGAACATTCAGTACTTC	CASSVAYRGNIQYF	.	TRBV9	few	TRBJ2-4
TGCGCCAGCAGCCAAGCCGGACAGGGGATTCGCTACGAGCAGTACTTC	CASSQAGQGIRYEQYF	TRBD1	TRBV4-1	.	TRBJ2-7
TGTGCTAGTGGTCCGGGGACAGGGGGCGCGGGAGATACGCAGTATTTT	CASGPGTGGAGDTQYF	TRBD1	TRBV12-5	once	TRBJ2-3
TGTGCCAGCAGCTTACAGGATAATGAAAAACTGTTTTTT	CASSLQDNEKLFF	.	TRBV6-5	few	TRBJ1-4
TGTGCCAGCAGTTATTTTACTAGCCGGGGGACCTACGAGCAGTACTTC	CASSYFTSRGTYEQYF	.	TRBV6-6	once	TRBJ2-7
TGCGCCAGCAGCTCCGAAGCAGGGGGCGCGGTTTTCTGGAGCACTGAAGCTTTCTTT	CASSSEAGGAVFWSTEAFF	TRBD1	TRBV5-1	.	TRBJ1-1
TGTGCCAGTGTGCGAGGGGACAGGGGCGATCAGCCCCAGCATTTT	CASVRGDRGDQPQHF	TRBD1	TRBV19	few	TRBJ1-5
TGCGCCAGCAGTGAGTCCCCGGCGGGACAGGGGACGGATGGCTACACCTTC	CASSESPAGQGTDGYTF	TRBD1	TRBV10-1	.	TRBJ1-2
TGTGCCAGCACCTCCGGGGGATATTCACCCCTCCACTTT	CASTSGGYSPLHF	.	TRBV28	.	TRBJ1-6
TGCAGCGCTGGGACGGCTGGGAGTGACACCATATATTTT	CSAGTAGSDTIYF	.	TRBV29-1	.	TRBJ1-3
TGTGCCTGGAGACACCGAAAGTTCGGGGCTCGGGAGTCCCTCCACTTT	CAWRHRKFGARESLHF	.	TRBV30	few	TRBJ1-6
TGCGCCAGCAGCTTGATCGAGCGGGGCAACACCGGGGAGCTGTTTTTT	CASSLIERGNTGELFF	TRBD2	TRBV5-1	few	TRBJ2-2
TGTGCCAGCAGCTTGGGGGTCACTGAAGCTTTCTTT	CASSLGVTEAFF	.	TRBV5-6	.	TRBJ1-1
TGTGCCAGCAGTGAAATCTGGGATCAGCCCCAGCATTTT	CASSEIWDQPQHF	.	TRBV6-1	.	TRBJ1-5
TGTGCCAGCAACAGGGGCAGCTCCTACAATGAGCAGTTCTTC	CASNRGSSYNEQFF	TRBD1	TRBV19	.	TRBJ2-1
TGTGCCAGCAGTGAGCTAGTTATGGCCAAAAACATTCAGTACTTC	CASSELVMAKNIQYF	.	TRBV28	.	TRBJ2-4
TGTGCCAGCTCACCTAACCCGTCCGGGTTCGGAAAACTGTTTTTT	CASSPNPSGFGKLFF	.	TRBV18	few	TRBJ1-4
TGTGCCAGTAAGGACAGGGATTACACTGAAGCTTTCTTT	CASKDRDYTEAFF	TRBD1	TRBV19	.	TRBJ1-1
TGTGCCAGCAGCCAATCCCCGGGGCAGGGGGGAAACACCATATATTTT	CASSQSPGQGGNTIYF	.	TRBV4-2	.	TRBJ1-3
TGTGCCAGCTCACCTACCGGGACAGGGAACTCTGGAAACACCATATATTTT	CASSPTGTGNSGNTIYF	TRBD1	TRBV18	.	TRBJ1-3
TGTGCCAGCAGCTTTGGCAGCGAGCAGTACTTC	CASSFGSEQYF	.	TRBV7-9	.	TRBJ2-7
TGCAGCGTTGACCTACAGGGAGGTGGCTACACCTTC	CSVDLQGGGYTF	.	TRBV29-1	.	TRBJ1-2
TGCGCCAGCAGCCGAGAGACAGGCGGCTACACCTTC	CASSRETGGYTF	.	TRBV4-1	few	TRBJ1-2
TGCGCCAGCACCGGGACAGTGAACACCGGGGAGCTGTTTTTT	CASTGTVNTGELFF	TRBD1	TRBV5-1	once	TRBJ2-2
TGTGCCAGCCCCAAAGGACAGCCGGGGGAGACCCAGTACTTC	CASPKGQPGETQYF	.	TRBV2	.	TRBJ2-5
TGTGCCAGCAACCGGGACTTTGAAGAGACCCAGTACTTC	CASNRDFEETQYF	.	TRBV9	.	TRBJ2-5
TGCGCCAGCAGCTTGGAAGGGGGTTTAGATACGCAGTATTTT	CASSLEGGLDTQYF	.	TRBV5-1	.	TRBJ2-3
TGTGCCAGCAGACAGAGGGACAGGGGAGAATTGGGCTACACCTTC	CASRQRDRGELGYTF	TRBD1	TRBV6-5	few	TRBJ1-2
TGTGCCAGCAGTACCGCCGGGACAGGGTACGGTTCACCCCTCCACTTT	CASSTAGTGYGSPLHF	TRBD1	TRBV28	once	TRBJ1-6
TGTGCCAGTCGTCCAGGGGACACTGAAGCTTTCTTT	CASRPGDTEAFF	.	TRBV19	.	TRBJ1-1
TGTGCCAGCAGTCACAGGGCCAGTACTGAAGCTTTCTTT	CASSHRASTEAFF	.	TRBV25-1	.	TRBJ1-1
TGTGCCTGGAGTGTACTTGAAGGACATACGCAGTATTTT	CAWSVLEGHTQYF	.	TRBV30	.	TRBJ2-3
TGTGCCTGGAGTCAGGGCCCGTACCAGGGAGGACAGTATTTT	CAWSQGPYQGGQYF	.	TRBV30	.	TRBJ2-3
TGCGCCAGCAACCAGAACGGACGGGAGAATTCACCCCTCCACTTT	CASNQNGRENSPLHF	.	TRBV5-1	.	TRBJ1-6
TGTGCCTGGAGTGTAGCTCGAAGTACTACGAGACAGTACTTC	CAWSVARSTTRQYF	.	TRBV30	.	TRBJ2-7
TGTGCCAGCAGCCAAGATTTAGGCAGGGCGGAAAAACTGTTTTTT	CASSQDLGRAEKLFF	.	TRBV4-2	once	TRBJ1-4
TGCGCCAGCAGCCAAAGACAGGGCGGTAACTATGGCTACACCTTC	CASSQRQGGNYGYTF	TRBD1	TRBV4-1	.	TRBJ1-2
TGCGCCAGCAGCCTCGAGGCTAGCACAGATACGCAGTATTTT	CASSLEASTDTQYF	.	TRBV4-1	.	TRBJ2-3
TGTGCCAGTAGTAATATGGCCACGGGACAGGGCCATGAGCAGTTCTTC	CASSNMATGQGHEQFF	TRBD1	TRBV19	.	TRBJ2-1
TGTGCCAGCAGCTTCGGCCACACAGATACGCAGTATTTT	CASSFGHTDTQYF	.	TRBV7-6	.	TRBJ2-3
TGTGCCACCAGCCACCAGGTAGGTAGGCGGAGGTACAATGAGCAGTTCTTC	CATSHQVGRRRYNEQFF	.	TRBV15	.	TRBJ2-1
TGTGCCAGCAAGGGCAGGGCTCATTCACCCCTCCACTTT	CASKGRAHSPLHF	.	TRBV28	.	TRBJ1-6
TGTGCCAGCAGCGCGGACGGACAAGAGACCCAGTACTTC	CASSADGQETQYF	.	TRBV9	.	TRBJ2-5